Listed here are 7 T cell receptor beta chains from one sample, sequenced in a study of early T cells in non-severe SARS-CoV-2 infection. TCRdb processed the 5' RACE reads anew with MiXCR; each CDR3 protein has one entry. The sample includes roughly 56,000 distinct CDR3 sequences, over 9.5% seen only once; the top ten take 5.5% to 7.5%. Material for sequencing was whole blood. The receptors originated from an adult who was a healthcare worker with PCR-confirmed SARS-CoV-2 infection or an uninfected control (not recorded which).

This clonotype has at least ten counts. V is TRBV29-1 and J is TRBJ2-5; TRBD1 might be the D (5 bases). Trimming pared 5 bases from V and 4 bases from J, leaving 11 bases between. Germline CDR1 SQVTM, CDR2 ANQGSEA. The CDR3 has 12 amino acids. Written as DNA, the CDR3 is TGCAGCGTTAAGGGGTTGGTAGAGACCCAGTACTTC. Translating it yields CSVKGLVETQYF.

Only a few counts were recorded for this clonotype. V usage is TRBV13 and J usage is TRBJ2-3; 8 bases are shared with TRBD2. This CDR3 is 15 amino acids long. V lost 7 bases to trimming and J lost 0 bases; unmatched junction nucleotides: 6. The germline V gene has CDR1 PRHDT and CDR2 FYEKMQ (reference sequence). CDR3 residues: CASTSGRSSTDTQYF. DNA of the CDR3: TGTGCCAGCACCAGCGGGAGATCTAGCACAGATACGCAGTATTTT.

This clonotype appeared a few times. For the CDR3, the DNA is TGTGCCAGCAGTAGCGTACCAACAGATACGCAGTATTTT. This gives the protein CASSSVPTDTQYF. V and J are TRBV7-6 and TRBJ2-3, with D perhaps matching TRBD2 (5 bases). Germline assignment: CDR1 SGHVS and CDR2 FNYEAQ. V dropped 6 bases and J dropped 3 bases, with 10 bases sitting between them. The CDR3 is 13 residues long.

Notes on this clonotype: A junction end diverges from the germline sequence, so it may reflect a read error. The V and J genes are TRBV18 and TRBJ2-3, with D maybe TRBD2 (6 bases). The germline V gene has CDR1 KGHSH and CDR2 LQKENI. The CDR3 runs 18 residues. For the CDR3, the DNA is TGTGTCAGCTCACCCCACGCTATCGGGGGACTTAGCACAGATACGCAGTATTTT. Amino acid sequence: CVSSPHAIGGLSTDTQYF.

This clonotype was seen many times. The V gene is TRBV9, the J gene TRBJ1-5; TRBD1 is a possible D gene (5 bases). The CDR3 consists of 12 residues. V was clipped by 3 bases and J by 5 bases, with 6 bases between them. Germline V gene data show CDR1 as SGDLS and CDR2 as YYNGEE. The CDR3 DNA reads as TGTGCCAGCAGCGGGGGGGATCAGCCCCAGCATTTT. Translation: CASSGGDQPQHF.

The chain is built from TRBV29-1 and TRBJ2-7; 9 nucleotides line up with TRBD2. The CDR3 covers 13 residues. Germline V CDR1 and CDR2: SQVTM, ANQGSEA. The ends lost 6 bases at V and 2 bases at J; junction bases unmatched: 5. The CDR3 here is CSVASGDTYEQYF. The CDR3 DNA reads TGCAGCGTCGCTAGCGGGGACACCTACGAGCAGTACTTC.

This clonotype was seen only a few times. V usage is TRBV7-9 and J usage is TRBJ2-7, with D perhaps matching TRBD1 (5 bases). This CDR3 is 14 amino acids long. Germline assignment: CDR1 SEHNR and CDR2 FQNEAQ (reference sequence). V was clipped by 1 base and J by 5 bases, with 12 bases between them. Written as DNA, the CDR3 is TGTGCCAGCAGCTTAGTCCCAGGGATCCACGAGCAGTACTTC. Translation: CASSLVPGIHEQYF.